A single sample gave rise to the 16 T cell receptor beta chains below, sequenced in a study of T cell repertoires in cytomegalovirus infection. TCRdb processed the reads anew with MiXCR; each CDR3 protein has one entry. The sample holds 400,000 to 550,000 distinct CDR3 sequences, around 10% seen once. The specimen sequenced was PBMCs. The receptors were sampled from a human donor in good health (CMV status not recorded). Some clones in this sample may be carry-over from other donors' samples.

Note on this clonotype: One end of the junction does not line up with germline, which may come from a read error. This sequence joins TRBV5-3 and TRBJ2-7, with 8 bases that match TRBD2. TRBV5-3 is an ORF; its function is uncertain. This CDR3 contains 14 residues. The CDR3 protein is CASSLELAGHEQYF. CDR3 DNA sequence: TGTGCCAGCAGCTTGGAGCTAGCGGGCCACGAGCAGTACTTC.

This clonotype was observed many times. V gene TRBV24-1 combines with J gene TRBJ1-5, with D unclear. The CDR3 spans 18 residues. Per germline, CDR1 KGHDR and CDR2 SFDVKD. Between the trimmed V and J ends, which lost 0 bases and 2 bases, there was a span of 16 bases. The CDR3 spells CATSDLPGSGRCNQPQHF. The CDR3, as DNA: TGTGCCACCAGTGATTTGCCGGGCAGCGGCAGGTGCAATCAGCCCCAGCATTTT.

There are many counts of this clonotype. The genes are TRBV23-1 and TRBJ2-7; maybe TRBD2 (6 bases). TRBV23-1 is an ORF, with its function uncertain. The CDR3 has 13 residues. V dropped 4 bases and J dropped 2 bases, with 9 bases sitting between them. The CDR3 spells CASSRDFPYEQYF. Written as DNA, the CDR3 is TGCGCCAGCAGTCGGGACTTCCCCTACGAGCAGTACTTC.

This clonotype occurred many times. This rearrangement joins TRBV2 to TRBJ1-2, with D maybe TRBD1 (6 bases). V shed 7 bases and J shed 4 bases, with 25 bases lying between them. CDR1 is SNHLY and CDR2 is FYNNEI in the germline V gene. CDR3 size: 17 residues. CDR3 loop: CASTGGQTSFLLYGYTF. CDR3 nucleotide sequence: TGTGCCAGCACGGGGGGGCAGACTTCCTTTCTTCTCTATGGCTACACCTTC.

This clonotype was counted many times. The CDR3 protein is CASSGYSNQPQHF. The CDR3 DNA reads TGTGCCAGCTCCGGTTATAGCAATCAGCCCCAGCATTTT. The rearrangement uses TRBV7-6 and TRBJ1-5; D gene uncertain. Germline V gives CDR1 SGHVS, CDR2 FNYEAQ. V lost 8 bases to trimming and J lost 0 bases, with 8 bases between them. CDR3 size: 13 residues. Complete variable domain (other parts from reference TRBV7-6 and TRBJ1-5): GAGVSQSPRYKVTKRGQDVALRCDPISGHVSLYWYRQALGQGPEFLTYFNYEAQQDKSGLPNDRFSAERPEGSISTLTIQRTEQRDSAMYRCASSGYSNQPQHFGDGTRLSIL.

V and J are TRBV29-1 and TRBJ2-3, with TRBD2 identical over 11 bases. Germline CDR1 SQVTM, CDR2 ANQGSEA. V was pared by 4 bases and J by 4 bases, with 4 bases of the junction left unmatched. CDR3 size: 14 residues. CDR3 residues: CSVVTSGVSDTQYF. The CDR3 DNA follows: TGCAGCGTTGTGACTAGCGGGGTTTCAGATACGCAGTATTTT.

This clonotype has more than one count but fewer than ten. The chain uses TRBV6-1 and TRBJ2-1; 9 bases fit TRBD2. There are 17 residues in the CDR3. CDR1 is MNHNS and CDR2 is SASEGT in the germline V gene. After removal of 1 base from V and 4 bases from J, the junction contained 8 bases not matched to a gene. The CDR3 DNA sequence: TGTGCCAGCAGTGAAGGGGGACTAGCAAGCTTTTACAATGAGCAGTTCTTC. Its translation is CASSEGGLASFYNEQFF.

Comment on this clonotype: This may be a read error, as it is one base from a much larger clone. The rearrangement uses TRBV6-1 and TRBJ2-3; possible D gene TRBD1, 5 bases. This CDR3 spans 16 amino acids. The germline gives CDR1 MNHNS, CDR2 SASEGT. The CDR3 region has the DNA TGTGGCACCAGAAGATTCAGGGCGAAGGAAACAGATACGCAGTATTTT. This translates into CGTRRFRAKETDTQYF.

Regarding this clonotype: A much larger clone differs by one base, so this may be a read error. The rearrangement joins TRBV5-1 to TRBJ2-3; 8 bases agree with TRBD2. Germline V CDR1 and CDR2: SGHRS, YFSETQ. The CDR3 totals 14 residues. The CDR3 DNA reads as TGCGTCAGTACGGCGGGAGGCCACACAGATACGCAGTATTTT. This gives the protein CVSTAGGHTDTQYF. The whole variable domain, remainder taken from reference TRBV5-1 and TRBJ2-3, is KAGVTQTPRYLIKTRGQQVTLSCSPISGHRSVSWYQQTPGQGLQFLFEYFSETQRNKGNFPGRFSGRQFSNSRSEMNVSTLELGDSALYLCVSTAGGHTDTQYFGPGTRLTVL.

This clonotype appeared a few times. The rearrangement joins TRBV28 to TRBJ2-5; D unresolved. V was pared by 3 bases and J by 5 bases, with 13 bases between. The CDR3 runs 14 residues. CDR1 is MDHEN, CDR2 SYDVKM, per germline. The CDR3 coding sequence is TGTGCCAGCAGTTTGTCCAGTATAATGGAGACCCAGTACTTC. Protein product: CASSLSSIMETQYF.

This clonotype was counted many times. The J gene is TRBJ2-3, the V gene TRBV11-2; D ambiguous. CDR1 and CDR2 (germline): SGHAT, FQNNGV. This CDR3 region has 14 residues. Trimming took 8 bases from V and 9 from J, leaving 21 bases between them. The CDR3: CASCPFRVKTTQYF. The CDR3 DNA follows: TGTGCCAGCTGCCCGTTTCGCGTAAAGACCACGCAGTATTTT.

This clonotype was seen many times. Here the CDR3 reads CASSSAGKGGGGEKLFF. In DNA form, the CDR3 reads TGTGCCAGCAGCTCCGCGGGGAAAGGGGGCGGAGGTGAAAAACTGTTTTTT. V is TRBV7-9 and J is TRBJ1-4, with 7 nucleotides matching TRBD1. The junction had 15 bases not matched to a gene; V was cut back by 4 bases and J by 7 bases. The CDR3 is 17 amino acids. Looked up from germline, CDR1 is SEHNR and CDR2 is FQNEAQ (reference sequence).

In its sample, this clonotype was seen many times. The chain carries TRBV5-1 and TRBJ2-5, with 7 nucleotides matching TRBD1. The CDR3 runs 13 residues. After removal of 6 bases from V and 4 bases from J, the junction contained 6 bases not matched to a gene. CDR1 is SGHRS and CDR2 is YFSETQ in the germline V gene. This CDR3 reads CASNNRGGETQYF. CDR3 DNA: TGCGCCAGCAACAACAGGGGTGGAGAGACCCAGTACTTC.

This clonotype was counted at least ten times. The CDR3 reads CAVRAQIGNTIYF. CDR3 sequence (DNA): TGTGCCGTTAGGGCACAGATAGGAAACACCATATATTTT. The chain uses TRBV7-8 and TRBJ1-3; D call uncertain. Between the trimmed V and J ends, which lost 11 bases and 4 bases, there was a span of 15 bases. The CDR3 is 13 amino acids. Germline V gene sequence: CDR1 SGHVS, CDR2 FQNEAQ.

In its sample, this clonotype was seen many times. The CDR3 DNA reads as TGTGCCATCAGTGAGTCGCAGGGACTAACTTACAATGAGCAGTTCTTC. Translating gives CAISESQGLTYNEQFF. This chain joins TRBV10-3 and TRBJ2-1, with 7 bases identical to TRBD2. With V trimmed by 0 bases and J by 4 bases, 6 bases remained unmatched. The CDR3 is 16 amino acids. CDR1 is ENHRY, CDR2 SYGVKD, per germline.

This clonotype was seen repeatedly, ten times or more. V usage is TRBV18 and J usage is TRBJ1-2; 11 positions match TRBD1. Trimming at V came to 3 bases and at J to 5 bases, leaving 2 bases not matched to a gene. Germline values: CDR1 KGHSH, CDR2 LQKENI. This CDR3 is built from 14 residues. The CDR3 sequence: CASSPGQGEYGYTF. The CDR3 nucleotides are TGTGCCAGCTCACCGGGACAGGGGGAGTATGGCTACACCTTC.